This T cell receptor beta chain was documented in a study of cytomegalovirus exposure and HLA in healthy donors. Study at large: According to later analysis, the same platform produced the approximately 120 validation and under 700 first-cohort repertoires.

With respect to this clone: Its antigen is as yet unknown.

Measured with immunoSEQ multiplex PCR; TCRdb has only the in-frame clones, and not every one. The sample has around 80,000 clones; over 85% are singletons. Study outcomes and limitations: Among TCR sequences, most were rare, though some public TCRs appeared in many donors. The study recorded 164 TCR beta chains that were cytomegalovirus-associated.

The donors were part of the 120-subject validation cohort, which stood apart from the approximately 670-subject first cohort. Sequencing was performed on PBMCs. The clonotype originates from a woman aged 18-30 years in good health and CMV-seronegative.

CDR3 amino acids: CASSLIYPGTGDSNQPQHF. In nucleotides, the CDR3 is TGTGCCAGCAGCTTGATTTACCCCGGGACAGGGGATAGCAATCAGCCCCAGCATTTT. V is TRBV7-9 and J is TRBJ1-5; TRBD1 matches at 10 bases. The CDR3 runs 19 residues. The junction had 11 bases not matched to a gene; V was cut back by 3 bases and J by 0 bases. Germline loops: CDR1 SEHNR, CDR2 FQNEAQ (reference sequence).